This T cell receptor (beta chain) came from a study of OX40 agonist ivuxolimab in advanced cancers. Across the study: Patients were treated with intravenous ivuxolimab, dosed at 0.01 to 10 mg/kg and infused every 2 weeks. One patient with hepatocellular carcinoma and two with cutaneous melanoma, three in all, had partial responses.

The V end lost 9 bases, the J end lost 3 bases, and 11 bases lay between the germline ends. Germline assignment: CDR1 MNHEY and CDR2 SVGAGI. CDR3 size: 12 residues. Some clones are missing from TCRdb's copy, which holds only in-frame ones; the method was immunoSEQ multiplex PCR. The sample consists of roughly 100,000 clones, 80% to 90% of them appearing once. The cohort excluded patients with autoimmune disease history or systemic immunosuppression. The chain couples TRBV6-5 to TRBJ2-5, with D possibly being TRBD1 (6 bases). This TCR was recovered from an adult with an advanced solid tumor such as melanoma, head and neck, liver or kidney cancer. Sequencing was performed on CD4+ or CD8+ T cells sorted from blood, taken in a trial of the OX40 agonist ivuxolimab. In DNA form, the CDR3 reads TGTGCCAGTTTCCGGGACAAAGAGACCCAGTACTTC. This sequence encodes CASFRDKETQYF.